What follows are 9 T cell receptor beta chains derived from one specimen sequenced in a study of blood T cell repertoires in COVID-19. The table came from immunoSEQ multiplex PCR; TCRdb's copy has only in-frame clones and leaves some out. This sample has 200,000 to 250,000 clones, with about four fifths found just once. The sequenced sample was PBMCs or T cells enriched from blood (not recorded which). The source of these receptors is an older woman who had recovered from COVID-19.

The V and J genes are TRBV2 and TRBJ2-7, with D possibly matching TRBD2 (5 bases). Germline CDR1 SNHLY, CDR2 FYNNEI. Trimming removed 4 bases from V and 4 bases from J, with 8 bases in between. This CDR3 comprises 12 residues. CDR3 nucleotide sequence: TGTGCCAGCAGTGTAAGGACTTACGAGCAGTACTTC. Translating gives CASSVRTYEQYF.

The chain combines TRBV5-1 with TRBJ2-2, with TRBD1 identical over 9 bases. Per the germline V gene, CDR1 is SGHRS and CDR2 is YFSETQ. V lost 4 bases to trimming and J lost 5 bases; unmatched junction nucleotides: 9. This CDR3 is built from 16 residues. The chain's CDR3 is CASSQGQGFVTGELFF. CDR3 bases: TGCGCCAGCAGCCAGGGACAGGGCTTTGTTACCGGGGAGCTGTTTTTT.

This rearrangement joins TRBV7-9 to TRBJ1-1; 7 bases match TRBD1. The CDR3 has 12 amino acids. Trimming took 9 bases from V and 1 from J; bases not matched to a gene: 2. Germline V gene sequence: CDR1 SEHNR, CDR2 FQNEAQ (reference sequence). The chain's CDR3 is CASGQENTEAFF. The CDR3 DNA is TGTGCCAGTGGACAGGAGAACACTGAAGCTTTCTTT.

This chain connects TRBV19 to TRBJ1-4, with a possible D match to TRBD1 (5 bases). This CDR3 has 17 residues. The germline V gene has CDR1 LNHDA and CDR2 SQIVND (reference sequence). Trimming cost V 0 bases and J 0 bases, with 11 bases left between them. The CDR3 nucleotides are TGTGCCAGTAGTATAGAGGGCAGGGTAGCAACTAATGAAAAACTGTTTTTT. Translated, it gives CASSIEGRVATNEKLFF.

The chain joins TRBV4-3 to TRBJ2-3; D remains unclear. Trimming took off 3 bases at V and 5 bases at J, with 9 bases between the two ends. There are 13 residues in the CDR3. In germline, CDR1 is LGHNA, CDR2 YSLEER. CDR3 in amino acids: CASSQRRVDTQYF. CDR3 nucleotides: TGCGCCAGCAGCCAGAGGAGAGTAGATACGCAGTATTTT.

This chain links TRBV5-1 with TRBJ2-3; 7 bases fit TRBD2. This CDR3 is 14 amino acids long. Trimming cost V 4 bases and J 0 bases; bases outside gene matches: 2. Germline V gene sequence: CDR1 SGHRS, CDR2 YFSETQ. Here the CDR3 reads CASSRGLSTDTQYF. CDR3 nucleotide sequence: TGCGCCAGCAGCCGGGGACTAAGCACAGATACGCAGTATTTT.

The chain employs TRBV25-1 and TRBJ1-1; the D gene is possibly TRBD1 (5 bases). The CDR3 spans 16 residues. The V end was cut by 1 base, the J end by 2 bases, with 14 bases between. Germline values: CDR1 MGHDK, CDR2 SYGVNS. In DNA, the CDR3 is TGTGCCAGCAGTGAATGGGGCAGTAATCTCAACACTGAAGCTTTCTTT. It is translated as CASSEWGSNLNTEAFF. The entire variable domain, with the rest obtained from reference TRBV25-1 and TRBJ1-1, is as follows: EADIYQTPRYLVIGTGKKITLECSQTMGHDKMYWYQQDPGMELHLIHYSYGVNSTEKGDLSSESTVSRIRTEHFPLTLESARPSHTSQYLCASSEWGSNLNTEAFFGQGTRLTVV.

The chain has TRBV7-9 and TRBJ1-2, with 10 bases lining up with TRBD1. V gave up 2 bases and J gave up 0 bases; unmatched junction bases: 9. There are 18 residues in the CDR3. Germline lookup yields CDR1 SEHNR and CDR2 FQNEAQ (reference sequence). Here the CDR3 reads CASSLLGTGALSNYGYTF. CDR3 nucleotide sequence: TGTGCCAGCAGCTTACTCGGGACAGGGGCTTTGTCTAACTATGGCTACACCTTC.

The J gene is TRBJ2-2, the V gene TRBV7-8, with D maybe TRBD1 (6 bases). Germline CDR1 SGHVS, CDR2 FQNEAQ. The V end lost 8 bases, the J end lost 0 bases, and 13 bases lay between the germline ends. The CDR3 runs to 15 residues. CDR3 DNA: TGTGCCAGCCATAGTGGGGACACGAACACCGGGGAGCTGTTTTTT. It encodes CASHSGDTNTGELFF.